Each of the 5 T cell receptor beta chains below was sequenced from the same sample in a study of beta chain features in type 1 diabetes. The entirety of the isolated RNA underwent reverse transcription, so expressed TCRB transcripts were sequenced. Data came from immunoSEQ multiplex PCR; TCRdb stores just in-frame clones and leaves some out. The sample records hundreds of thousands of clones, around 28% being singletons. Sequencing input: naive CD4+ T cells from blood. Receptor source: a man aged 18 to 30 in good health.

The rearrangement links TRBV5-4 to TRBJ2-1; 7 nucleotides align to TRBD1. With V trimmed by 2 bases and J by 9 bases, 5 bases remained unmatched. This CDR3 spans 13 amino acids. The germline CDR1 and CDR2 sequences are SGHNT and YYREEE (reference sequence). The CDR3 reads CASSFTGAGEQFF. DNA of the CDR3: TGTGCCAGCAGCTTTACAGGGGCTGGTGAGCAGTTCTTC.

This chain uses TRBV10-3 with TRBJ1-1, with a possible D match to TRBD1 (6 bases). This CDR3 comprises 15 residues. The ends were cut back, 0 bases at V and 6 bases at J, with 14 bases in the middle. Germline CDR1 ENHRY, CDR2 SYGVKD. The CDR3 bases are TGTGCCATCAGTGAGTCAAGGGGGGCCGCCGCTGAAGCTTTCTTT. Protein: CAISESRGAAAEAFF.

V is TRBV15 and J is TRBJ1-3; no clear D. Germline V gene sequence: CDR1 LNHNV, CDR2 YYDKDF (reference sequence). Trimming shortened V by 2 bases and J by 0 bases, and 11 bases separated the two germline ends. This CDR3 is 16 amino acids long. This CDR3 reads CATSRLDRSSGNTIYF. The CDR3 coding sequence is TGTGCCACCAGCAGACTGGACCGCTCCTCTGGAAACACCATATATTTT. Together with reference TRBV15 and TRBJ1-3, the CDR3 gives the full variable domain: DAMVIQNPRYQVTQFGKPVTLSCSQTLNHNVMYWYQQKSSQAPKLLFHYYDKDFNNEADTPDNFQSRRPNTSFCFLDIRSPGLGDTAMYLCATSRLDRSSGNTIYFGEGSWLTVV.

The chain has TRBV28 and TRBJ2-7, with 7 bases that match TRBD1. The CDR3 covers 17 residues. Per the germline V gene, CDR1 is MDHEN and CDR2 is SYDVKM. V lost 3 bases and J lost 2; bases outside the gene matches: 13. CDR3 in amino acids: CASSLGPSGTAAYEQYF. For the CDR3, the DNA is TGTGCCAGCAGTTTGGGCCCTTCTGGGACAGCGGCCTACGAGCAGTACTTC.

V usage is TRBV5-1 and J usage is TRBJ2-7; D remains ambiguous. The CDR3 runs 12 residues. Germline V gene lookup returns CDR1 SGHRS and CDR2 YFSETQ. Trimming stripped 1 base from V and 2 bases from J, with 4 bases between. As DNA, the CDR3 is TGCGCCAGCAGCTTGTCGCCCTACGAGCAGTACTTC. This codes for CASSLSPYEQYF.